This T cell receptor (beta chain) was found in a study of blood T cell repertoires in COVID-19. About the study: Samples came from the United States, Italy and Spain, spanning acute and convalescent COVID-19.

Per the original methods: Counts of nucleated cells, estimated from reference gene primer amplification, were obtained. Sequencing used immunoSEQ multiplex PCR; TCRdb keeps in-frame clones, though not all of them. The DNA gave D and trimming, while V, J and clone size come from that table. Counted here are 150,000 to 200,000 clones, 70% to 80% occurring once; the ten biggest clones make up 13%. The CDR3 covers 13 residues. With 2 bases removed from V and 8 bases from J, the gap between germline ends came to 9 bases. Germline V gene sequence: CDR1 KGHDR, CDR2 SFDVKD. V and J are TRBV24-1 and TRBJ2-1; a weak D match, TRBD1 (6 bases). The source is a man between 50 and 59 years old who had recovered from COVID-19. The sequencing sample was made of peripheral blood. CDR3 region: CATSDSDSYEQFF. In nucleotides, the CDR3 is TGTGCCACCAGTGATTCGGACAGCTATGAGCAGTTCTTC.